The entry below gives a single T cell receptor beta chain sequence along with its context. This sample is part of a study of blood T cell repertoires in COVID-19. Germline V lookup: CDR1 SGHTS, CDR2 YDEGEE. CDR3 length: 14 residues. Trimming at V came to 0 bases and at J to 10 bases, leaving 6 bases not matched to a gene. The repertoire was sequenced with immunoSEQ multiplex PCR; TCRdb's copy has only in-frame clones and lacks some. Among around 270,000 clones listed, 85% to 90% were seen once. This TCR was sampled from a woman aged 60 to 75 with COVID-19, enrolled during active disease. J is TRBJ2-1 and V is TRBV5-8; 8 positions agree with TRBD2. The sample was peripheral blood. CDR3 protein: CASSLEAGAKEQFF. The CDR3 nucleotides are TGTGCCAGCAGCTTGGAAGCGGGAGCAAAGGAGCAGTTCTTC.